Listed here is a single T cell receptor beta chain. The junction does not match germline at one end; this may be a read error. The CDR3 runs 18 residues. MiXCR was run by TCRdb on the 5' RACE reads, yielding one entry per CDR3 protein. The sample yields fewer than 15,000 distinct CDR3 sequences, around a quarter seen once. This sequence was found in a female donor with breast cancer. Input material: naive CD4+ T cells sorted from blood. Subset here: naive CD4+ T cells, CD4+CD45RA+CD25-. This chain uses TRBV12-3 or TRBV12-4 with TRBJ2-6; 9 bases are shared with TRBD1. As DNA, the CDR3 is TGTGCCAGCAGTGGGGGGACAGGGCGTGAGACTAGGGCCAAAGTCCTGACTTTC. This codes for CASSGGTGRETRAKVLTF.